One sample yielded the 16 T cell receptor beta chains listed below, sequenced in a study of T cell repertoires in ileal Crohn's disease. Sequencing used immunoSEQ multiplex PCR; TCRdb keeps in-frame clones, though not all of them. The data hold over 12,000 clones, with about 84% observed a single time. Sequencing input: ileal tissue. Receptors originate from an adult with Crohn's disease.

The V call is TRBV5-6, the J call TRBJ2-7; 10 positions match TRBD2. CDR1 and CDR2 from the germline V gene are SGHDT and YYEEEE. CDR3 length: 15 residues. Trimming took 0 bases from V and 7 from J; bases not matched to a gene: 7. CDR3 coding DNA: TGTGCCAGCAGCTTGGCAGGACTAGCGGCCTGGGAGCAGTACTTC. The encoded protein is CASSLAGLAAWEQYF.

The rearrangement links TRBV12-5 to TRBJ2-7; possibly TRBD2 for D (6 bases). The V and J ends lost 6 bases and 6 bases respectively, with 12 bases between them. The CDR3 length is 12 residues. Germline assignment: CDR1 LGHNT and CDR2 FRNRAP. The CDR3 DNA follows: TGTGCTAGTGGGAAACAGGAGGGCGAGCAGTACTTC. It specifies CASGKQEGEQYF. Combining the CDR3 with reference TRBV12-5 and TRBJ2-7 gives the whole variable domain DARVTQTPRHKVTEMGQEVTMRCQPILGHNTVFWYRQTMMQGLELLAYFRNRAPLDDSGMPKDRFSAEMPDATLATLKIQPSEPRDSAVYFCASGKQEGEQYFGPGTRLTVT.

The V call is TRBV5-8, the J call TRBJ1-3, with 9 bases aligning to TRBD1. Germline V gives CDR1 SGHTS, CDR2 YDEGEE. The CDR3 is 15 residues long. V lost 4 bases and J lost 4; bases outside the gene matches: 6. This CDR3 reads CASSRDRAEGNTIYF. Written as DNA, the CDR3 is TGTGCCAGCAGCCGGGACAGGGCAGAAGGAAACACCATATATTTT.

Remarks on this clone: Sequence at one end of the junction differs from germline and may be a read error. V and J are TRBV7-7 and TRBJ2-5; D is perhaps TRBD2 (5 bases). The CDR3 sequence is 16 residues long. Germline lookup yields CDR1 SSHAT and CDR2 FNYEAQ (reference sequence). CDR3 amino acids: CASSLKAGGAQETQYF. The CDR3 DNA reads TGTGCTAGCAGCTTAAAGGCAGGAGGCGCACAGGAGACCCAGTACTTC.

In its sample, this clone was seen a few times. V usage is TRBV6-1 and J usage is TRBJ2-1, with 14 bases lining up with TRBD2. The J segment lost 10 bases and the V segment lost 6 bases, leaving 5 bases of the junction unmatched. Looked up from germline, CDR1 is MNHNS and CDR2 is SASEGT. The CDR3 sequence is 14 residues long. CDR3 nucleotide sequence: TGTGCCAGCAGGACTAGCGGGGGGGCTGGAGAGCAGTTCTTC. Translation: CASRTSGGAGEQFF.

The chain links TRBV9 to TRBJ1-1; TRBD1 is a possible D gene (6 bases). This CDR3 spans 16 amino acids. V lost 3 bases and J 0 bases, leaving 15 bases between the germline ends. Germline CDR1 is SGDLS and CDR2 is YYNGEE. CDR3 in amino acids: CASSARDTGLNTEAFF. The CDR3 DNA reads as TGTGCCAGCAGCGCCCGGGACACCGGGTTGAACACTGAAGCTTTCTTT.

A few counts support this clone. CDR3 residues: CASSISAGGHNEQFF. CDR3 nucleotides: TGTGCCAGTAGTATTTCGGCGGGAGGGCACAATGAGCAGTTCTTC. The chain couples TRBV19 to TRBJ2-1; 9 bases match TRBD2. Looked up from germline, CDR1 is LNHDA and CDR2 is SQIVND (reference sequence). This CDR3 contains 15 residues. The junction had 5 bases not matched to a gene; V was cut back by 3 bases and J by 5 bases.

The chain carries TRBV21-1 and TRBJ2-3; TRBD1, the table's D call, lacks a check against the DNA. TRBV21-1 is listed as a pseudogene. The CDR3 runs to 15 residues. As DNA, the CDR3 is TGTGCCAGCAGCAAAGCTTGGACAGGTCAAGATACGCAGTATTTT. Protein sequence: CASSKAWTGQDTQYF.

The rearrangement links TRBV7-3 to TRBJ2-1, with 10 bases matching TRBD1. The junction had 9 bases not matched to a gene; V was cut back by 5 bases and J by 5 bases. Germline CDR1 is SGHTA and CDR2 is FQGTGA. The CDR3 extends over 16 amino acids. CDR3: CASSEGQGRLHNEQFF. For the CDR3, the DNA is TGTGCCAGCAGCGAGGGACAGGGGAGGCTTCACAATGAGCAGTTCTTC.

The CDR3 protein is CAISENRGSYEQYF. CDR3 DNA sequence: TGTGCCATCAGTGAGAACAGGGGGTCCTACGAGCAGTACTTC. The J gene is TRBJ2-7, the V gene TRBV10-3, with 8 bases fitting TRBD1. The germline gives CDR1 ENHRY, CDR2 SYGVKD. The CDR3 has 14 amino acids. Trimming removed 2 bases from V and 1 base from J; junction bases left unmatched: 1.

The chain couples TRBV5-1 to TRBJ2-1; TRBD2 aligns across 8 bases. Germline CDR1 is SGHRS and CDR2 is YFSETQ. V was clipped by 1 base and J by 10 bases; unmatched bases: 16. The CDR3 loop spans 17 amino acids. CDR3 region: CASSLNPSGGPLTEQFF. The CDR3 coding sequence is TGCGCCAGCAGCTTGAATCCATCGGGAGGGCCTCTCACCGAGCAGTTCTTC.

This clone was detected once. The V and J genes are TRBV5-1 and TRBJ1-1; 8 bases are shared with TRBD1. CDR3 length: 16 residues. Per germline, CDR1 SGHRS and CDR2 YFSETQ. The V segment lost 0 bases and the J segment 5 bases; nucleotides outside the gene matches: 9. CDR3 region: CASSLAAGGGLTEAFF. Here the CDR3 DNA reads TGCGCCAGCAGCTTGGCGGCAGGGGGCGGTCTGACTGAAGCTTTCTTT.

This chain links TRBV9 with TRBJ2-1, with 9 bases matching TRBD2. The CDR3 runs 15 residues. V was pared by 0 bases and J by 8 bases, with 6 bases of the junction left unmatched. Germline CDR1 and CDR2: SGDLS and YYNGEE. The CDR3 DNA reads as TGTGCCAGCAGCGTAGTTGGGACTAGCCCCTATGAGCAGTTCTTC. Translation gives CASSVVGTSPYEQFF.

The chain has TRBV19 and TRBJ2-1; 7 nucleotides align to TRBD1. V lost 9 bases to trimming and J lost 0 bases; unmatched junction nucleotides: 5. From germline, CDR1 is LNHDA and CDR2 SQIVND (reference sequence). The CDR3 spans 14 residues. Written as DNA, the CDR3 is TGTGCCAGCCACAGGGGAAGCTCCTACAATGAGCAGTTCTTC. Its translation is CASHRGSSYNEQFF.

The V and J genes are TRBV7-2 and TRBJ2-5; 7 bases line up with TRBD2. With 4 bases clipped from V and 5 bases from J, the junction kept 10 bases outside the gene matches. This CDR3 is 15 amino acids long. Per germline, CDR1 SGHTA and CDR2 FQGNSA. CDR3 DNA: TGTGCCAGCAGCTCGACTGGACTAGTACACGAGACCCAGTACTTC. Its protein product is CASSSTGLVHETQYF.

This sequence joins TRBV10-1 and TRBJ2-1; maybe TRBD2 (5 bases). Germline lookup yields CDR1 WNHNN and CDR2 SYGVQD (reference sequence). This CDR3 region has 14 residues. Trimming cost V 3 bases and J 9 bases, with 15 bases left between them. Written as DNA, the CDR3 is TGCGCCAGCAGTGAATCCGGGGAACTTGGTGAGCAGTTCTTC. It is translated as CASSESGELGEQFF.